The source of this T cell receptor (beta chain) is a study of cytomegalovirus exposure and HLA in healthy donors. The primer mix had 60 Vbeta and 13 Jbeta primers. Sequenced by immunoSEQ multiplex PCR; TCRdb stores in-frame clones only, minus some. The sample holds about 130,000 clones, under 20% seen once. The CDR3 consists of 14 residues. CDR1 is SNHLY and CDR2 is FYNNEI in the germline V gene. Trimming left V 4 bases short and J 7 bases short, with 16 bases between. This clone was recorded a few times. The sequence derives from a female donor in good health and CMV-seropositive. Sequencing was performed on PBMCs. The chain links TRBV2 to TRBJ2-5; TRBD2 might be the D (5 bases). The CDR3 sequence is CASSGRGSKGTQYF. For the CDR3, the DNA is TGTGCCAGCAGTGGACGAGGGTCAAAGGGGACCCAGTACTTC.